These 25 T cell receptor beta chains originate from one sample sequenced in a study of Ad26.COV2.S vaccination and SARS-CoV-2 variants. Libraries were prepared by immunoSEQ multiplex PCR; TCRdb keeps only in-frame clonotypes and omits some of them. In the table there are 290,000 or so clones, about 89% of which are singletons. Stated treatment: some 19 received Ad26.COV2.S at low or high dose, single or two shots; about 5 received placebo; per-sample allocation not given. Repertoires come from day 63 after the first vaccine or placebo injection. The source material was peripheral blood, sampled in a trial of Ad26.COV2.S vaccine versus placebo. All receptors come from a person aged 18-65 years who received the Ad26.COV2.S COVID-19 vaccine or a placebo.

This sequence joins TRBV5-5 and TRBJ2-7; either TRBD1 or TRBD2 may supply D (6 bases each). CDR3 length equals 14 residues. Trimming removed 4 bases from V and 5 bases from J, with 16 bases in between. The germline CDR1 and CDR2 sequences are SGHKS and YYEKEE (reference sequence). CDR3 loop: CASSQGTGLNEQYF. CDR3 nucleotide sequence: TGTGCCAGCAGCCAGGGGACTGGGTTGAACGAGCAGTACTTC.

The genes are TRBV5-4 and TRBJ1-1; D is possibly TRBD1 (6 bases). Germline V gives CDR1 SGHNT, CDR2 YYREEE (reference sequence). The CDR3 is made up of 15 amino acids. The V end lost 4 bases, the J end lost 7 bases, and 20 bases lay between the germline ends. CDR3 sequence (DNA): TGTGCCAGCAGCCCAGGGGACCGAAGAACCATTGAAGCTTTCTTT. Protein: CASSPGDRRTIEAFF.

This chain joins TRBV5-1 and TRBJ2-5, with 11 bases lining up with TRBD2. CDR3 length equals 17 residues. With V trimmed by 0 bases and J by 4 bases, 8 bases remained unmatched. Germline CDR1 reads SGHRS; CDR2 reads YFSETQ. The DNA of the CDR3 is TGCGCCAGCAGCTTGGGGAGACTAGCGGGGTCGGTAGAGACCCAGTACTTC. This sequence encodes CASSLGRLAGSVETQYF.

The CDR3 region has the DNA TGTGCCAGCAGCAGGGGAGGAACCACAGATACGCAGTATTTT. Translated: CASSRGGTTDTQYF. The rearrangement uses TRBV11-3 and TRBJ2-3; D is possibly TRBD2 (6 bases). Trimming removed 5 bases from V and 2 bases from J, with 11 bases in between. The CDR3 is 14 residues long. Per germline, CDR1 SGHNT and CDR2 YENEEA. Full variable domain (missing parts from reference TRBV11-3 and TRBJ2-3): EAGVVQSPRYKIIEKKQPVAFWCNPISGHNTLYWYLQNLGQGPELLIRYENEEAVDDSQLPKDRFSAERLKGVDSTLKIQPAELGDSAVYLCASSRGGTTDTQYFGPGTRLTVL.

The chain joins TRBV18 to TRBJ2-1; 8 bases line up with TRBD2. The junction had 9 bases not matched to a gene; V was cut back by 1 base and J by 1 base. The CDR3 length is 18 residues. CDR1 KGHSH and CDR2 LQKENI come from the germline V gene. In DNA form, the CDR3 reads TGTGCCAGCTCACCACTCGAAACAGCGGGAGCATCCTACAATGAGCAGTTCTTC. Translated: CASSPLETAGASYNEQFF.

The gene calls are TRBV6-5 and TRBJ2-5; possibly TRBD1 or TRBD2 for D (5 bases each). V dropped 7 bases and J dropped 4 bases, with 16 bases sitting between them. Germline V gives CDR1 MNHEY, CDR2 SVGAGI. The length of the CDR3 is 14 residues. CDR3 sequence reads: CASMVGAAGETQYF. CDR3 DNA sequence: TGTGCCAGCATGGTAGGGGCTGCGGGAGAGACCCAGTACTTC.

J is TRBJ2-5 and V is TRBV15, with TRBD1 as a possible D gene (5 bases). This CDR3 is 14 amino acids long. Germline V CDR1 and CDR2: LNHNV, YYDKDF (reference sequence). V lost 0 bases and J 1 base, leaving 6 bases between the germline ends. For the CDR3, the DNA is TGTGCCACCAGCAGAGACAGGGTCCAAGAGACCCAGTACTTC. This sequence encodes CATSRDRVQETQYF.

V usage is TRBV27 and J usage is TRBJ2-7; D uncertain. V lost 5 bases to trimming and J lost 7 bases, with 15 bases between them. The CDR3 runs to 13 residues. Germline CDR1 is MNHEY and CDR2 is SMNVEV (reference sequence). This CDR3 reads CASSLQILGEQYF. In DNA, the CDR3 is TGTGCCAGCAGTCTACAGATTCTGGGGGAGCAGTACTTC.

Comment on this clone: This same CDR3 is encoded by further DNA sequences in the sample. The V call is TRBV7-2, the J call TRBJ1-5; a possible D gene is TRBD1 (5 bases). CDR1 and CDR2 from the germline V gene are SGHTA and FQGNSA. There are 13 residues in the CDR3. V was shortened by 4 bases and J by 4 bases, with 8 bases between the two germline ends. The CDR3 region is CASSSQGNQPQHF. The DNA for the CDR3 is TGTGCCAGCAGCTCCCAGGGTAATCAGCCCCAGCATTTT.

The chain employs TRBV7-9 and TRBJ2-7; no definite D call. CDR3 length equals 17 residues. Looked up from germline, CDR1 is SEHNR and CDR2 is FQNEAQ (reference sequence). Trimming cost V 4 bases and J 3 bases, with 22 bases left between them. CDR3 nucleotide sequence: TGTGCCAGCAGCTCTACAACTGGATTTCCTCGGAGCTACGAGCAGTACTTC. This encodes CASSSTTGFPRSYEQYF.

The V and J genes are TRBV2 and TRBJ1-1; no clear D. Germline CDR1 and CDR2: SNHLY and FYNNEI. The CDR3 loop spans 13 amino acids. The ends were cut back, 7 bases at V and 2 bases at J, with 11 bases in the middle. CDR3 DNA sequence: TGTGCCAGCATGATTAGGGAAAACACTGAAGCTTTCTTT. Translation gives CASMIRENTEAFF. Combining the CDR3 with reference TRBV2 and TRBJ1-1 gives the whole variable domain EPEVTQTPSHQVTQMGQEVILRCVPISNHLYFYWYRQILGQKVEFLVSFYNNEISEKSEIFDDQFSVERPDGSNFTLKIRSTKLEDSAMYFCASMIRENTEAFFGQGTRLTVV.

The V gene is TRBV19, the J gene TRBJ1-3; D is uncertain. Germline V CDR1 and CDR2: LNHDA, SQIVND (reference sequence). The CDR3 has 14 amino acids. V lost 3 bases to trimming and J lost 0 bases, with 6 bases between them. The CDR3 DNA reads TGTGCCAGTAGTATCTTCAGCTCTGGAAACACCATATATTTT. Its translation is CASSIFSSGNTIYF.

As concerns this clone: The same CDR3 arises from other DNA sequences in this sample as well. The chain combines TRBV19 with TRBJ1-1; D ambiguous. Trimming stripped 1 base from V and 1 base from J, with 4 bases between. Per the germline V gene, CDR1 is LNHDA and CDR2 is SQIVND (reference sequence). CDR3 length: 13 amino acids. The CDR3 protein is CASSIVKNTEAFF. The DNA of the CDR3 is TGTGCCAGTAGTATAGTTAAGAACACTGAAGCTTTCTTT.

This clone was picked up one time. The limits of the CDR3 on the DNA are not certain, so only TCRdb's listed CDR3 is given. The V and J genes are TRBV6-5 and TRBJ2-7; no check of the table's D call, TRBD2, against the DNA was made. The CDR3 is made up of 15 amino acids, end residues included. CDR1 is MNHEY, CDR2 SVGAGI, per germline. The chain's CDR3 is CASCSASGSPYEQYF.

The chain uses TRBV4-3 and TRBJ2-1; a weak D match, TRBD2 (5 bases). V lost 0 bases and J 8 bases, leaving 11 bases between the germline ends. CDR1 LGHNA and CDR2 YSLEER come from the germline V gene. The CDR3 runs 14 residues. CDR3 protein: CASSQDTGSDEQFF. CDR3 nucleotide sequence: TGCGCCAGCAGCCAAGATACGGGGTCCGATGAGCAGTTCTTC.

This chain links TRBV2 with TRBJ1-4; no definite D call. V lost 0 bases to trimming and J lost 8 bases, with 13 bases between them. This CDR3 spans 15 amino acids. Germline V CDR1 and CDR2: SNHLY, FYNNEI. CDR3 region: CASSEALGRSEKLFF. As DNA, the CDR3 is TGTGCCAGCAGTGAAGCGCTTGGGCGTTCCGAAAAACTGTTTTTT.

The chain recombines TRBV6-4 with TRBJ2-5, with D possibly TRBD2 on 6 matching bases. The CDR3 is 15 amino acids. CDR1 and CDR2 from the germline V gene are MRHNA and SNTAGT. With 5 bases removed from V and 1 base from J, the gap between germline ends came to 14 bases. For the CDR3, the DNA is TGTGCCAGCAGTATAGCGGTTGTCCCCCAAGAGACCCAGTACTTC. Its translation: CASSIAVVPQETQYF.

The CDR3 nucleotides read TGCGCCAGCAGCTTGTATAACAGGGATGTTGCCGGGGAGCTGTTTTTT. Protein product: CASSLYNRDVAGELFF. The V and J genes are TRBV5-1 and TRBJ2-2; a weak D match, TRBD1 (6 bases). V lost 1 base and J lost 6, with 16 bases in between. The CDR3 is 16 amino acids. The germline CDR1 and CDR2 sequences are SGHRS and YFSETQ.

This clone was detected a few times. The rearrangement joins TRBV2 to TRBJ2-1, with D possibly TRBD2 on 6 matching bases. This CDR3 has 16 residues. CDR1 and CDR2 from the germline V gene are SNHLY and FYNNEI. V was shortened by 2 bases and J by 1 base, with 12 bases between the two germline ends. For the CDR3, the DNA is TGTGCCAGCAGTGAACCCCGGAGGGTATCCTACAATGAGCAGTTCTTC. Translated: CASSEPRRVSYNEQFF.

This clone was detected only a few times. This chain uses TRBV7-9 with TRBJ1-6, with 7 positions matching TRBD1. The junction had 10 bases not matched to a gene; V was cut back by 3 bases and J by 5 bases. The CDR3 runs 17 residues. CDR1 is SEHNR and CDR2 is FQNEAQ in the germline V gene (reference sequence). This chain's CDR3 is CASSLKSGTADNSPLHF. CDR3 sequence (DNA): TGTGCCAGCAGCTTGAAAAGCGGGACAGCCGATAATTCACCCCTCCACTTT.

J is TRBJ2-7 and V is TRBV27; 7 bases match TRBD1. Germline assignment: CDR1 MNHEY and CDR2 SMNVEV (reference sequence). The CDR3 is 13 amino acids. J lost 3 bases, V lost 4 bases, and 3 bases had no gene match. The CDR3 spells CASSWTGNYEQYF. DNA for the CDR3: TGTGCCAGCAGTTGGACAGGCAACTACGAGCAGTACTTC.

Written as DNA, the CDR3 is TGTGCCAGCAGTAGGCGTGACATCGGGGGTAACACCGGGGAGCTGTTTTTT. Residues: CASSRRDIGGNTGELFF. The V call is TRBV2, the J call TRBJ2-2, with D maybe TRBD2 (6 bases). The germline CDR1 and CDR2 sequences are SNHLY and FYNNEI. V was pared by 5 bases and J by 2 bases, with 18 bases between. The CDR3 consists of 17 residues.

This clone was counted only a few times. The rearrangement links TRBV7-9 to TRBJ2-1; the D call may be TRBD1 or TRBD2 (5 bases each). V was shortened by 2 bases and J by 7 bases, with 12 bases between the two germline ends. This CDR3 has 14 amino acids. Germline lookup yields CDR1 SEHNR and CDR2 FQNEAQ (reference sequence). CDR3 in amino acids: CASSLSGTGNEQFF. The CDR3 nucleotides are TGTGCCAGCAGCTTATCAGGGACGGGGAATGAGCAGTTCTTC.

This clone was counted between two and nine times. The chain couples TRBV2 to TRBJ1-4; 9 nucleotides align to TRBD1. The J segment lost 4 bases and the V segment lost 8 bases, leaving 5 bases of the junction unmatched. The CDR3 is 14 amino acids. Germline assignment: CDR1 SNHLY and CDR2 FYNNEI. Here the CDR3 DNA reads TGTGCCAGCGGTTGGGGACAGGGTAATGAAAAACTGTTTTTT. This translates into CASGWGQGNEKLFF. Variable domain in full (rest from reference TRBV2 and TRBJ1-4): EPEVTQTPSHQVTQMGQEVILRCVPISNHLYFYWYRQILGQKVEFLVSFYNNEISEKSEIFDDQFSVERPDGSNFTLKIRSTKLEDSAMYFCASGWGQGNEKLFFGSGTQLSVL.

The chain couples TRBV12-3 or TRBV12-4 to TRBJ2-7; 8 bases are a match to TRBD2. J was trimmed by 3 bases and V by 8 bases; bases with no gene match: 6. The CDR3 spans 13 residues. This CDR3 reads CASGTGGIYEQYF. The CDR3 bases are TGTGCCAGCGGAACGGGGGGGATCTACGAGCAGTACTTC.